A selection of T cell receptor beta chains follows, all from one sample in a study of a mutant IDH1 vaccine in newly diagnosed glioma. Their antigens remain unidentified. The table came from immunoSEQ multiplex PCR; TCRdb's copy has only in-frame clones and leaves some out. The sample contains 50,000 to 70,000 clones, roughly 81% of which appear only once. Sequenced here: PBMCs, sampled from a glioma patient whose treatment included an IDH1 peptide vaccine. The receptors come from a woman aged 40 to 55 with glioma. Some clones in this sample may be carry-over from other donors' samples. CDR3s include the opening cysteine and the closing phenylalanine or tryptophan. The D gene is left open where the match is weak. Not every row has a clone size; where given, it reads once, few, many or a size class.

J,length,size,V,D,CDR3,DNA
TRBJ1-3,15,.,TRBV30,.,CAWSGQGLSGNTIYF,TGTGCCTGGAGTGGCCAGGGTCTATCTGGAAACACCATATATTTT
TRBJ2-7,15,.,TRBV6-5,TRBD2,CASSYSIGGNYEQYF,TGTGCCAGCAGTTACTCAATCGGGGGGAACTACGAGCAGTACTTC
TRBJ2-1,14,.,TRBV27,.,CASRRPALVGEQFF,TGTGCCAGCAGAAGGCCCGCGCTTGTGGGTGAGCAGTTCTTC
TRBJ2-7,14,.,TRBV5-1,TRBD2,CASSSSGGAYEQYF,TGCGCCAGCAGCAGTAGCGGGGGAGCCTACGAGCAGTACTTC
TRBJ1-4,15,.,TRBV7-2,.,CASSLGAGLIEKLFF,TGTGCCAGCAGCTTAGGGGCAGGGTTAATAGAAAAACTGTTTTTT
TRBJ1-2,14,.,TRBV5-4,TRBD1,CASSLGTGTYGYTF,TGTGCCAGCAGCTTGGGGACAGGGACCTATGGCTACACCTTC
TRBJ2-1,14,.,TRBV10-1,.,CASSLRGRINEQFF,TGCGCCAGCAGTCTTCGGGGCAGAATCAATGAGCAGTTCTTC
TRBJ2-3,14,.,TRBV25-1,.,CASTPGLSGDTQYF,TGTGCCAGCACCCCGGGCCTGTCGGGAGATACGCAGTATTTT
TRBJ2-1,15,.,TRBV6-9,TRBD2,CASSHTSGGTIEQFF,TGTGCCAGCAGTCATACTAGCGGGGGGACGATTGAGCAGTTCTTC
TRBJ2-7,18,once,TRBV4-2,TRBD2,CASSQGGASGIALQEQYF,TGTGCCAGCAGCCAAGGAGGTGCTAGCGGAATAGCCCTACAGGAGCAGTACTTC
TRBJ2-1,15,.,TRBV19,TRBD1,CASSIRGFPYNEQFF,TGTGCCAGTAGTATCAGGGGGTTCCCCTACAATGAGCAGTTCTTC
TRBJ2-5,16,once,TRBV13,TRBD1,CASSLDPRGRQKTQYF,TGTGCCAGCAGCTTAGACCCCAGGGGGCGGCAAAAGACCCAGTACTTC
TRBJ2-1,14,once,TRBV10-2,TRBD2,CASHASGGYNEQFF,TGCGCCAGCCATGCAAGCGGGGGCTACAATGAGCAGTTCTTC
TRBJ1-1,12,.,TRBV29-1,.,CSGTGLNTEAFF,TGCAGCGGAACAGGGTTGAACACTGAAGCTTTCTTT
TRBJ2-1,14,.,TRBV5-1,.,CASSRAGSYNEQFF,TGCGCCAGCAGCAGGGCCGGCTCCTACAATGAGCAGTTCTTC
TRBJ2-2,14,.,TRBV29-1,TRBD2,CSVYSSGDTGELFF,TGCAGCGTTTATTCTAGCGGGGACACCGGGGAGCTGTTTTTT
TRBJ1-4,16,once,TRBV2,.,CASSLSSGSLGEKLFF,TGTGCCAGCAGTCTCAGTAGTGGGTCATTGGGTGAAAAACTGTTTTTT
TRBJ2-5,13,.,TRBV7-6,TRBD1,CASHRGEEETQYF,TGTGCCAGCCACAGGGGGGAAGAAGAGACCCAGTACTTC
TRBJ1-2,14,few,TRBV30,.,CAWSVRTPGDGYTF,TGTGCCTGGAGTGTAAGGACACCTGGGGATGGCTACACCTTC
TRBJ2-7,14,.,TRBV30,.,CAWSALGIVREQYF,TGTGCCTGGAGCGCATTAGGTATCGTTCGCGAGCAGTACTTC
TRBJ2-7,14,.,TRBV19,TRBD1,CASSITGASYEQYF,TGTGCCAGTAGTATTACAGGGGCGAGCTACGAGCAGTACTTC
TRBJ2-1,16,.,TRBV6-5,TRBD1,CASSYLPGGSYNEQFF,TGTGCCAGCAGTTACCTACCAGGGGGATCCTACAATGAGCAGTTCTTC